Listed here is a single T cell receptor (beta chain). The record originates from a study of blood T cell repertoires in COVID-19. Across the study: T cells, B-cell-depleted T cells, or PBMCs supplied cDNA or gDNA.

Original data processing: Reference gene primers were amplified, and this amplification served to estimate nucleated cell counts. Clones were read by immunoSEQ multiplex PCR, and TCRdb kept only the in-frame ones, dropping some. V and J calls and clone size follow that table, whereas D and trimming were derived from the DNA. The table lists around 75,000 clones, 70% to 90% of them singletons, with around 3.9% in the top ten. This CDR3 comprises 14 residues. Germline CDR1 and CDR2: SGHRS and YFSETQ. The ends lost 7 bases at V and 0 bases at J; junction bases unmatched: 4. The sequence was obtained from a man aged 65 to 85 with active COVID-19. This chain joins TRBV5-1 and TRBJ2-4; 7 bases line up with TRBD2. The specimen sequenced was peripheral blood. This chain's CDR3 is CASPGGGAKNIQYF. The CDR3 nucleotides read TGCGCCAGCCCGGGGGGAGGAGCCAAAAACATTCAGTACTTC.